This T cell receptor (beta chain) came from a study of control samples from healthy donors and cancer patients. Between the trimmed V and J ends, which lost 4 bases and 3 bases, there was a span of 10 bases. CDR1 and CDR2 from the germline V gene are MDHEN and SYDVKM. The CDR3 has 13 amino acids. Repertoires were generated with immunoSEQ multiplex PCR, while TCRdb's copy carries only in-frame clones and drops some. The table shows around 110,000 clones, with 85% to 90% occurring only once. This clonotype was obtained from a woman aged 50 to 60 with colorectal cancer. This chain uses TRBV28 with TRBJ2-7, with D possibly TRBD1 on 5 matching bases. The sequenced material came from PBMCs. CDR3 coding DNA: TGTGCCAGCAGTTATAGGGGTTACTACGAGCAGTACTTC. It specifies CASSYRGYYEQYF.